These T cell receptor beta chains were read from a single sample in a study of T cells in localized non-small cell lung cancer. Sequencing was performed with immunoSEQ multiplex PCR; in TCRdb, only in-frame clones are kept and a portion is missing. The sample includes 45,000 to 60,000 clones, roughly 80% seen only once; the top ten take about 4.6%. The source was PBMCs, collected before any cancer treatment. The origin of the receptors is a woman aged 35 to 70 with stage II lung adenocarcinoma. CDR3s leave out the opening cysteine and the closing phenylalanine or tryptophan. The order of the fields is clone size, V gene, CDR3 protein. Rows give clone size only sometimes, using once, few, many, or a class for an expanded clone.

clone size: .; V gene: TRBV10-3; CDR3 protein: AISESDGTLH
clone size: once; V gene: TRBV5-4; CDR3 protein: ASRMTSSTDTQY
clone size: .; V gene: TRBV6-6; CDR3 protein: ASNLPIADYGYT
clone size: .; V gene: TRBV2; CDR3 protein: ASSERGQGARTQKLF
clone size: .; V gene: TRBV10-2; CDR3 protein: ASSPHEISYEQY
clone size: .; V gene: TRBV5-6; CDR3 protein: ASSFTTGSTEAF
clone size: few; V gene: TRBV29-1; CDR3 protein: SVVPAVTDTQY
clone size: .; V gene: TRBV5-4; CDR3 protein: ASSFGSGVTYEQY
clone size: once; V gene: TRBV19; CDR3 protein: ASSRLLDGEQY
clone size: .; V gene: TRBV28; CDR3 protein: ASSSYSLSSGNTIY
clone size: .; V gene: TRBV4-1; CDR3 protein: ASSQGTGLNTEAF
clone size: .; V gene: TRBV2; CDR3 protein: ASIPRGLNTGELF
clone size: .; V gene: TRBV18; CDR3 protein: ASSLTGQGTYEQY
clone size: .; V gene: TRBV11-2; CDR3 protein: ASSSLTGRYEQY
clone size: .; V gene: TRBV15; CDR3 protein: ATSTYPPKGQGYEQY
clone size: .; V gene: TRBV11-2; CDR3 protein: ASSPTWTNTGELF
clone size: .; V gene: TRBV27; CDR3 protein: ASSQTGTTQETQY
clone size: .; V gene: TRBV7-8; CDR3 protein: ASSSGSTGGQSPLH
clone size: .; V gene: TRBV7-9; CDR3 protein: ASTRSSGRPNTGELF
clone size: .; V gene: TRBV25-1; CDR3 protein: ASSEYPGRLGRAF
clone size: .; V gene: TRBV7-9; CDR3 protein: ASSASGNTEAF
clone size: .; V gene: TRBV6-1; CDR3 protein: ASSEARGYTEAF
clone size: .; V gene: TRBV9; CDR3 protein: ASSSTGRNTEAF
clone size: few; V gene: TRBV19; CDR3 protein: ASTPTGGEYEQY
clone size: .; V gene: TRBV6-6; CDR3 protein: ASSYSGEVNTQY
clone size: .; V gene: TRBV27; CDR3 protein: ASRTLGTGLH
clone size: .; V gene: TRBV28; CDR3 protein: ASSLRQGAEDQPQH
clone size: .; V gene: TRBV7-8; CDR3 protein: ASSLAGAGFTYNEQF
clone size: .; V gene: TRBV9; CDR3 protein: ASSAFRNTEAF
clone size: .; V gene: TRBV5-6; CDR3 protein: ASSLAGQGNQPQH
clone size: once; V gene: TRBV19; CDR3 protein: ASSIGQEDSANSYEQY
clone size: .; V gene: TRBV12-5; CDR3 protein: ASGTSGLGNTGELF
clone size: .; V gene: TRBV6-4; CDR3 protein: ASRTGDGNTEAF
clone size: once; V gene: TRBV5-4; CDR3 protein: ASSLPQGANGELF
clone size: .; V gene: TRBV25-1; CDR3 protein: ASSETGGVTEAF
clone size: .; V gene: TRBV7-2; CDR3 protein: ASSLDRGYSPLH
clone size: few; V gene: TRBV10-2; CDR3 protein: ASSEGGAMNTEAF